One sample yielded the 17 T cell receptor beta chains listed below, sequenced in a study of regulatory T cells in long-lasting Graves disease. The time point is: newly diagnosed GD, antithyroid drugs for less than 3 months. The TCR library used RNA extracted from PBMCs. Arm-PCR of CDR3 regions with iRepertoire HTBI primers generated TCR beta libraries. From the multiplex PCR reads, TCRdb called clonotypes with MiXCR, one entry per CDR3 protein. The table lists 400,000 to 450,000 distinct CDR3 sequences, about 15% of them singletons. These same records also appear under a second study, on T cells in Graves' hyperthyroidism and ophthalmopathy.

The sample consisted of peripheral blood mononuclear cells (PBMCs), taken at new diagnosis, from a patient treated with antithyroid drugs. These receptors all stem from a woman in her thirties with Graves disease.

This clonotype was found a few times. One end of the junction is discordant with germline, which a read error may explain. This chain connects TRBV20-1 to TRBJ2-1, with no clear D. The germline CDR1 and CDR2 sequences are DFQATT and SNEGSKA (reference sequence). The length of the CDR3 is 13 residues. CDR3 amino acids: CNALGWATNDQFF. In nucleotides, the CDR3 is TGCAATGCCCTTGGATGGGCCACCAATGACCAGTTCTTC.

This clonotype has only a few counts. This chain links TRBV29-1 with TRBJ1-1, with D uncertain. The CDR3 contains 13 residues. Trimming removed 6 bases from V and 0 bases from J, with 11 bases in between. Germline CDR1 and CDR2: SQVTM and ANQGSEA. The CDR3 spells CSVRREVNTEAFF. In DNA form, the CDR3 reads TGCAGCGTCCGGCGGGAAGTGAACACTGAAGCTTTCTTT. The complete variable domain, with remaining parts taken from reference TRBV29-1 and TRBJ1-1, reads SAVISQKPSRDICQRGTSLTIQCQVDSQVTMMFWYRQQPGQSLTLIATANQGSEATYESGFVIDKFPISRPNLTFSTLTVSNMSPEDSSIYLCSVRREVNTEAFFGQGTRLTVV.

This clonotype was counted many times. The rearrangement joins TRBV5-5 to TRBJ2-2; 7 bases are a match to TRBD1. This CDR3 region has 15 residues. Germline CDR1 SGHKS, CDR2 YYEKEE (reference sequence). V dropped 4 bases and J dropped 4; count of bases not matched to a gene: 7. CDR3 protein: CASSRRQGATGELFF. The CDR3 DNA follows: TGTGCCAGCAGCCGTAGACAGGGCGCCACCGGGGAGCTGTTTTTT.

The V call is TRBV27, the J call TRBJ1-1; D gene unclear. The CDR3 sequence is 15 residues long. The germline CDR1 and CDR2 sequences are MNHEY and SMNVEV (reference sequence). V dropped 5 bases and J dropped 1 base, with 14 bases sitting between them. In DNA, the CDR3 is TGTGCCAGCAGTCCATCCCGTATCGGGAACACTGAAGCTTTCTTT. This sequence encodes CASSPSRIGNTEAFF.

The V and J genes are TRBV6-1 and TRBJ2-1; weak D call: TRBD1 (6 bases). This CDR3 is built from 14 residues. V lost 7 bases, J lost 2 bases, and 12 bases lay in between. The V gene's germline CDR1 is MNHNS and CDR2 SASEGT. The CDR3 loop reads CASKTGTAYNEQFF. The CDR3 DNA reads TGTGCCAGCAAAACAGGGACGGCCTACAATGAGCAGTTCTTC.

This clonotype was seen a few times. The rearrangement joins TRBV29-1 to TRBJ2-2; 7 nucleotides line up with TRBD1. This CDR3 has 14 residues. Losses at the gene ends were 4 bases for V and 1 base for J; bases not matched to a gene: 3. Per germline, CDR1 SQVTM and CDR2 ANQGSEA. CDR3 region: CSVVWDRNTGELFF. In DNA form, the CDR3 reads TGCAGCGTTGTTTGGGACAGGAACACCGGGGAGCTGTTTTTT.

This clonotype was seen ten or more times. This chain links TRBV6-2 or TRBV6-3 with TRBJ2-1; the match to TRBD2 covers 11 bases. This CDR3 has 16 residues. CDR1 and CDR2 (germline): MNHEY, SVGEGT. J was trimmed by 7 bases and V by 2 bases; bases with no gene match: 7. CDR3 in amino acids: CASSYPGTSGSNEQFF. The CDR3 nucleotides read TGTGCCAGCAGTTACCCCGGGACTAGCGGCTCAAATGAGCAGTTCTTC.

This clonotype has a handful of counts. The chain links TRBV29-1 to TRBJ2-7; possibly TRBD1 for D (5 bases). Germline V gene lookup returns CDR1 SQVTM and CDR2 ANQGSEA. V was pared by 5 bases and J by 3 bases, with 11 bases between. This CDR3 comprises 12 residues. This CDR3 is CSVKQGLYEQYF. CDR3 coding DNA: TGCAGCGTTAAGCAGGGTCTCTACGAGCAGTACTTC.

This clonotype was picked up many times. This rearrangement joins TRBV28 to TRBJ1-5; D uncertain. CDR1 is MDHEN and CDR2 is SYDVKM in the germline V gene. V was shortened by 6 bases and J by 0 bases, with 27 bases between the two germline ends. This CDR3 is built from 20 residues. This chain's CDR3 is CASSLIIVRFNSDSNQPQHF. CDR3 nucleotides: TGTGCCAGCAGCCTTATCATAGTAAGGTTCAACTCAGATAGCAATCAGCCCCAGCATTTT.

The V and J genes are TRBV28 and TRBJ2-1, with a possible D match to TRBD1 (5 bases). The CDR3 covers 18 residues. Germline V gene lookup returns CDR1 MDHEN and CDR2 SYDVKM. Trimming left V 6 bases short and J 3 bases short, with 24 bases between. The CDR3 coding sequence is TGTGCCAGCAGCCCCCCACCGCTACAGGAGCGATACTACAATGAGCAGTTCTTC. As protein: CASSPPPLQERYYNEQFF.

There are many counts of this clonotype. Because it lacks the conserved phenylalanine or tryptophan at the end, this CDR3 is likely a read error. The chain carries TRBV30 and TRBJ2-1; 12 bases agree with TRBD2. Germline values: CDR1 GTSNPN, CDR2 SVGIG (reference sequence). Trimming removed 6 bases from V and 6 bases from J; junction bases left unmatched: 6. The CDR3 covers 14 residues. CDR3 nucleotide sequence: TGTGCCTGCCTTGGGGGACTAGCGGGCAATGAGCAGTTCCTC. Translating gives CACLGGLAGNEQFL.

This clonotype was observed a few times. The rearrangement uses TRBV5-1 and TRBJ1-2, with D perhaps matching TRBD1 (6 bases). This CDR3 is 15 amino acids long. Germline CDR1 reads SGHRS; CDR2 reads YFSETQ. Deletions cut 0 bases from V and 3 bases from J, with 12 bases between. CDR3 in DNA: TGCGCCAGCAGCTTGGCTCGAGGGGGGGACTATGGCTACACCTTC. Its translation: CASSLARGGDYGYTF.

In its sample, this clonotype was seen many times. This chain joins TRBV11-3 and TRBJ2-7; the D gene is possibly TRBD1 (6 bases). The CDR3 runs to 15 residues. V was shortened by 5 bases and J by 2 bases, with 16 bases between the two germline ends. CDR1 is SGHNT, CDR2 YENEEA, per germline. The CDR3 nucleotides read TGTGCCAGCAGCCCCCGGGACATCACACCCTACGAGCAGTACTTC. It translates to CASSPRDITPYEQYF.

Only a few counts were recorded for this clonotype. This rearrangement joins TRBV5-1 to TRBJ1-2; the D is unclear. The CDR3 spans 13 residues. Trimming left V 4 bases short and J 3 bases short, with 10 bases between. In germline, CDR1 is SGHRS, CDR2 YFSETQ. For the CDR3, the DNA is TGCGCCAGCAGCCAAAGGGCACACTATGGCTACACCTTC. This codes for CASSQRAHYGYTF.

The table lists this clonotype with many counts. The chain recombines TRBV28 with TRBJ2-7; tentatively, D is TRBD1 (6 bases). CDR1 is MDHEN and CDR2 is SYDVKM in the germline V gene. The length of the CDR3 is 13 residues. V was cut by 5 bases and J by 5 bases, with 13 bases left in between. The CDR3 loop is CASSTGWFDEQYF. As DNA, the CDR3 is TGTGCCAGCAGTACAGGGTGGTTCGACGAGCAGTACTTC.

The table lists this clonotype with many counts. The chain uses TRBV29-1 and TRBJ1-1; D gene ambiguous. Germline CDR1 is SQVTM and CDR2 is ANQGSEA. The CDR3 loop spans 14 amino acids. Deletions cut 1 base from V and 4 bases from J, with 13 bases between. CDR3: CSVEGNFRGTEAFF. CDR3 nucleotide sequence: TGCAGCGTTGAAGGGAATTTTCGGGGCACTGAAGCTTTCTTT. Using reference TRBV29-1 and TRBJ1-1 for the parts outside the CDR3, the full variable domain is SAVISQKPSRDICQRGTSLTIQCQVDSQVTMMFWYRQQPGQSLTLIATANQGSEATYESGFVIDKFPISRPNLTFSTLTVSNMSPEDSSIYLCSVEGNFRGTEAFFGQGTRLTVV.

This chain links TRBV5-1 with TRBJ2-1; maybe TRBD2 (6 bases). The CDR3 covers 14 residues. Between the trimmed V and J ends, which lost 4 bases and 8 bases, there was a span of 16 bases. Looked up from germline, CDR1 is SGHRS and CDR2 is YFSETQ. DNA of the CDR3: TGCGCCAGCAGCCCGAGACTAGTGGACGATGAGCAGTTCTTC. This codes for CASSPRLVDDEQFF. The full variable domain, in which reference TRBV5-1 and TRBJ2-1 provide the parts outside the CDR3, is KAGVTQTPRYLIKTRGQQVTLSCSPISGHRSVSWYQQTPGQGLQFLFEYFSETQRNKGNFPGRFSGRQFSNSRSEMNVSTLELGDSALYLCASSPRLVDDEQFFGPGTRLTVL.